The clone carrying this TCR beta chain has a count of ten or more. The CDR3 length is 13 residues. V gave up 6 bases and J gave up 4 bases, with 13 bases separating them. TCRdb passed the 5' RACE reads through MiXCR, listing each CDR3 protein once. The sample contains some 600,000 distinct CDR3 sequences, about 7.6% of which appear only once. The sample is drawn from a study of identical twins. This same sample was also taken into another study, of yellow fever vaccine responses in identical twins.

The TCR sequence derives from a woman aged 18-29 years in good health. The V and J genes are TRBV12-3 or TRBV12-4 and TRBJ2-7; D possibly corresponds to TRBD2 (5 bases). The sequenced material came from PBMCs. The CDR3 reads CASRRAGIYEQYF. The CDR3 nucleotides are TGTGCCAGCAGGCGGGCGGGCATTTACGAGCAGTACTTC.